This TCR beta chain was found in a study of blood T cell repertoires in COVID-19 (dated by TCRdb to between 2020 and 2021). The study in broad terms: Collaborator samples came from the United States, Italy and Spain and covered acute and convalescent phases of COVID-19. The prospective study material was composed of cDNA or gDNA derived from T cells, B-cell-depleted T cells, or PBMCs. The dataset comprised deeply sampled blood TCRbeta repertoires from subjects exposed to, actively infected with, or recovered from COVID-19. The repertoires were released in a freely available public database intended as a resource for research on the immune response to SARS-CoV-2. The samples were drawn from two sources: the first 160 participants of the ongoing ImmuneRACE study, and over 1,000 subjects contributed by 6 global collaborators. Nearly every sample came with metadata listing a de-identified subject ID, COVID-19 status, age in years and sex. Where available, HLA class I and class II types were obtained from metadata supplied by the sample provider rather than from assay-based typing.

TCRbeta CDR3 regions were amplified from genomic DNA by means of the immunoSEQ Assay, a bias-controlled multiplex PCR. Concerning the study's data processing: Nucleated cell counts per sample were estimated from amplification of reference gene primers within the assay. To quantify the absolute abundance of each unique TCRbeta CDR3 rearrangement, sequence reads were collapsed and filtered. For each sample, productive Simpson clonality was calculated by taking the square root of Simpson's diversity index across productive rearrangements. TCRdb holds this immuneACCESS table with in-frame rearrangements only. Some clones are missing; in checked studies, unresolved V genes explain under half, and the rest has no known cause. That table gives V, J and clone size, and the DNA gave D and trimming. The sample table contains under 150,000 clones; only one count was recorded for 81% of them. Roughly 1.5% of the sample lies in the top ten.

With regard to this clone: The antigen it binds to is not known. Base qualities were left out, and no much larger clone turns up one base away.

Ends trimmed: V by 5 bases, J by 0 bases; bases unmatched to a gene: 7. CDR1 and CDR2 are read off the germline V gene (reference sequence) as SEHNR and FQNEAQ. Spanning cysteine to phenylalanine, the CDR3 consists of 17 amino acids. Kept here is only the CDR3 DNA, which spans 51 bases and is read in frame from base 1. What the authors observed across the whole study: The amount of clinical and demographic metadata varied by source and participant and was provided uncurated.

Collaborating institutions collected whole blood in K2EDTA tubes following their own protocols. For TCRbeta analysis, collaborators shipped samples in one of three forms: frozen whole blood, isolated PBMCs, or DNA extracted from either of those sample types. Sequencing used peripheral blood. The chain is assembled from TRBV7-9 and TRBJ2-3; 11 nucleotides in the junction match TRBD2. The clonotype was recovered from a man aged 50 to 59 with acute or convalescent COVID-19. CDR3 loop: CASSRSSGGRSTDTQYF. The bases are TGTGCCAGCAGCCGTTCTAGCGGGGGGCGCAGCACAGATACGCAGTATTTT.